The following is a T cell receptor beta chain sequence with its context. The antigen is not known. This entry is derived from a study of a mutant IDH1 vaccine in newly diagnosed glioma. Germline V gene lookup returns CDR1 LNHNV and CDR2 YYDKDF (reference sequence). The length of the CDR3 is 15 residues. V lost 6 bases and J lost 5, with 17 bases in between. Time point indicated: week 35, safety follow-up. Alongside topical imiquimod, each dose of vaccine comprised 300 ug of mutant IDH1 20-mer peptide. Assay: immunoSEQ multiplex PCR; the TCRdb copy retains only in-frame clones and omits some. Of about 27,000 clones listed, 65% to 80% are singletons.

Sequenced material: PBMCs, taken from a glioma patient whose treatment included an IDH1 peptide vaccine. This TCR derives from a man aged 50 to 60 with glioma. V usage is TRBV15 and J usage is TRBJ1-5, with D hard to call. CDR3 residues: CATSLDLGSDQPQHF. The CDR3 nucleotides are TGTGCCACCAGTTTAGACCTAGGCTCCGATCAGCCCCAGCATTTT.